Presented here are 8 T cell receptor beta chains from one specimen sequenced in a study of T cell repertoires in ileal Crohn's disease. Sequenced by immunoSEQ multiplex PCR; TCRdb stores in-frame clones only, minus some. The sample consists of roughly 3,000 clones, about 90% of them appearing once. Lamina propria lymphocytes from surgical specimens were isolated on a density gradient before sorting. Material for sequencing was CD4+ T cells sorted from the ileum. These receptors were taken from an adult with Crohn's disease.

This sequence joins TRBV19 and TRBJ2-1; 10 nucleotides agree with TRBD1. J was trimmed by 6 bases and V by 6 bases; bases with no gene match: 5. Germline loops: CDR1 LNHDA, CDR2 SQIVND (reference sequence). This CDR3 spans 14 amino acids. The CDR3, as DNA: TGTGCCAGTAGGAGACAGGGGGCGGCCAATGAGCAGTTCTTC. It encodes CASRRQGAANEQFF.

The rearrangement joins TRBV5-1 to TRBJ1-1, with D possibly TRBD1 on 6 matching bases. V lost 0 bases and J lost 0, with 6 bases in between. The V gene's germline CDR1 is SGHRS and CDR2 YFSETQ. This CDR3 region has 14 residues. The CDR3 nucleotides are TGCGCCAGCAGCTTGGGACAGGTGAACACTGAAGCTTTCTTT. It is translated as CASSLGQVNTEAFF.

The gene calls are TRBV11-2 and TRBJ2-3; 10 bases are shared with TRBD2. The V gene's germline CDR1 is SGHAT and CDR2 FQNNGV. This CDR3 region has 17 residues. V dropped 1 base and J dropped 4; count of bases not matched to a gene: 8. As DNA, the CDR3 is TGTGCCAGCAGCTTAGTCTCTAGCGGGGGACTACCAGATACGCAGTATTTT. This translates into CASSLVSSGGLPDTQYF.

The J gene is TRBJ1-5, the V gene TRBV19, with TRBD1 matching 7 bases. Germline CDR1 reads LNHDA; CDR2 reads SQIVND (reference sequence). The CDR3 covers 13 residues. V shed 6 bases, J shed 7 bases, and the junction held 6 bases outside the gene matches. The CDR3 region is CASSPRGNQPQHF. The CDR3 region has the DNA TGTGCCAGTAGCCCCAGGGGGAACCAGCCCCAGCATTTT.

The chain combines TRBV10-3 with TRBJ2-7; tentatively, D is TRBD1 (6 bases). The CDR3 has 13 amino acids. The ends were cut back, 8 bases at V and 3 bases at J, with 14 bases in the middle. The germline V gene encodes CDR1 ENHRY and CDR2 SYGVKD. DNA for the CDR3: TGTGCCATCGGAGACAGGTTGGGCTACGAGCAGTACTTC. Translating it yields CAIGDRLGYEQYF.

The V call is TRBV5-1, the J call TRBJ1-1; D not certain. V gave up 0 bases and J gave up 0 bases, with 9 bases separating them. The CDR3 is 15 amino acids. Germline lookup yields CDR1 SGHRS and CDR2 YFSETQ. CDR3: CASSLDGELNTEAFF. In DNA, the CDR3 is TGCGCCAGCAGCTTGGACGGAGAACTGAACACTGAAGCTTTCTTT.

For the CDR3, the DNA is TGTGCCAGCAGTTTCTCCGGACTACGCCTCTGGGACCAAGAGACCCAGTACTTC. Translated: CASSFSGLRLWDQETQYF. The rearrangement joins TRBV28 to TRBJ2-5; a weak D match, TRBD2 (6 bases). V was cut by 3 bases and J by 0 bases, with 20 bases left in between. This CDR3 has 18 amino acids. Germline loops: CDR1 MDHEN, CDR2 SYDVKM.

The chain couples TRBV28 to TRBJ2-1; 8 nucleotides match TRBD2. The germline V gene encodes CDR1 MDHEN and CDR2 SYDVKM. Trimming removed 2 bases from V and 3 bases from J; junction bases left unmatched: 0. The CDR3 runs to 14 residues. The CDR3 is CASSLAGGYNEQFF. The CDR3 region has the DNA TGTGCCAGCAGTTTAGCGGGGGGCTACAATGAGCAGTTCTTC.